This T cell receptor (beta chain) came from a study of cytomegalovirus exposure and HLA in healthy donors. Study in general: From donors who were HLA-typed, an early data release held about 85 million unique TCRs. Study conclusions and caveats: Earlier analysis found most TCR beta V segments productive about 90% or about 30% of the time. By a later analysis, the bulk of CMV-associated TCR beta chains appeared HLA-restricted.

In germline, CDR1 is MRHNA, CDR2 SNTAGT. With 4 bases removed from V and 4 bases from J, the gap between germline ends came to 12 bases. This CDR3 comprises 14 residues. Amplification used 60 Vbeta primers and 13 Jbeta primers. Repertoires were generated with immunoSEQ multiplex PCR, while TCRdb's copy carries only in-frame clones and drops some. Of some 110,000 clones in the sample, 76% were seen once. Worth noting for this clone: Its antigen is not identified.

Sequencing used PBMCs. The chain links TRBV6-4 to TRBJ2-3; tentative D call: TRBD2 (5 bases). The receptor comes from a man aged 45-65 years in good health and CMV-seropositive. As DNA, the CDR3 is TGTGCCAGCAGTGTCGGGGTTATGGCAGATACGCAGTATTTT. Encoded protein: CASSVGVMADTQYF.